This T cell receptor beta chain emerged from a study of CD8+CD57+ T cells in acquired aplastic anemia. The TCR beta profiling, which covered VDJ combination and CDR3 sequence, was carried out using genomic DNA as the template. Each CDR3 protein gets one entry after TCRdb re-called the reads with MiXCR. This table holds 270,000 or so distinct CDR3 sequences, approximately 80% found once. Selection for sequencing was limited to patients who had shown CD8+CD57+ cell expansion by flow cytometry. With 4 bases removed from V and 1 base from J, the gap between germline ends came to 7 bases. Germline V CDR1 and CDR2: WNHNN, SYGVQD (reference sequence). This CDR3 has 13 amino acids. Concerning this clonotype: Here the CDR3 omits its conserved ending phenylalanine or tryptophan, so a read error is the likely source.

The rearrangement links TRBV10-1 to TRBJ2-5; D is uncertain. The sequence came from a human donor with aplastic anemia. The sample comprised sorted CD4+, CD8+, or CD8+CD57+ T cells (not recorded which) from PBMCs. CDR3 in DNA: TGCGCCAGCAGTGGGGCAGCCCAAGAGACCCAGTACCTC. Its translation is CASSGAAQETQYL.